Each of the 7 T cell receptor beta chains below was sequenced from the same sample in a study of long-term antiretroviral therapy in people with HIV. The immunoSEQ assay was v3.0, run at survey level. Here immunoSEQ multiplex PCR was the method, and the copy in TCRdb shows in-frame clones only, minus some. The top ten clones hold under 5% of a sample with roughly 42,000 clones, 80% to 90% of them seen once. The input for sequencing was unsorted PBMCs, taken 1.2 years after starting antiretroviral therapy. The receptors derive from a woman between 45 and 60 years old with HIV.

The chain joins TRBV5-1 to TRBJ2-3; D possibly matches TRBD1 or TRBD2 (5 bases each). The CDR3 contains 14 residues. In germline, CDR1 is SGHRS, CDR2 YFSETQ. Trimming removed 4 bases at V and 2 bases at J, with 11 bases between. CDR3 sequence: CASSKGDHTDTQYF. DNA of the CDR3: TGCGCCAGCAGCAAAGGGGACCACACAGATACGCAGTATTTT.

Written as DNA, the CDR3 is TGTGCCAGCTCACCACCGAGAGGGTATCGCTTATGGAGCACTGAAGCTTTCTTT. Its protein product is CASSPPRGYRLWSTEAFF. The chain carries TRBV18 and TRBJ1-1, with D hard to call. The V gene's germline CDR1 is KGHSH and CDR2 LQKENI. The V end was cut by 0 bases, the J end by 4 bases, with 21 bases between. The CDR3 runs 18 residues.

This chain links TRBV10-3 with TRBJ1-5, with D hard to call. Germline CDR1 is ENHRY and CDR2 is SYGVKD. Trimming pared 2 bases from V and 6 bases from J, leaving 5 bases between. This CDR3 region has 12 residues. The CDR3 loop reads CAISELGQPQHF. The CDR3 DNA reads TGTGCCATCAGTGAGCTGGGTCAGCCCCAGCATTTT.

This chain uses TRBV18 with TRBJ2-7; D gene unclear. The CDR3 has 13 amino acids. The germline V gene has CDR1 KGHSH and CDR2 LQKENI. The ends were cut back, 5 bases at V and 2 bases at J, with 10 bases in the middle. The CDR3 sequence: CASSMGEPYEQYF. CDR3 nucleotides: TGTGCCAGCTCAATGGGCGAACCCTACGAGCAGTACTTC.

The CDR3 is CASSIEGTGTPLHF. CDR3 nucleotides: TGTGCCAGTAGTATAGAAGGGACGGGGACACCCCTCCACTTT. The V gene is TRBV19, the J gene TRBJ1-6, with a possible D match to TRBD1 (5 bases). Trimming removed 0 bases from V and 11 bases from J, with 11 bases in between. CDR3 length equals 14 residues. CDR1 is LNHDA and CDR2 is SQIVND in the germline V gene (reference sequence).

V and J are TRBV9 and TRBJ1-1; perhaps TRBD1 as D (6 bases). Germline assignment: CDR1 SGDLS and CDR2 YYNGEE. This CDR3 has 14 amino acids. V was trimmed by 4 bases and J by 0 bases, leaving 10 bases between them. CDR3 DNA: TGTGCCAGCAGCAGGGGGGAATTGAACACTGAAGCTTTCTTT. This codes for CASSRGELNTEAFF.

V gene TRBV7-2 combines with J gene TRBJ2-3; D uncertain. V shed 2 bases and J shed 1 base, with 7 bases lying between them. The CDR3 has 14 residues. The V gene's germline CDR1 is SGHTA and CDR2 FQGNSA. The CDR3 here is CASSLTKGTDTQYF. As DNA, the CDR3 is TGTGCCAGCAGCTTAACTAAGGGCACAGATACGCAGTATTTT. The entire variable domain, with the rest obtained from reference TRBV7-2 and TRBJ2-3, is as follows: GAGVSQSPSNKVTEKGKDVELRCDPISGHTALYWYRQSLGQGLEFLIYFQGNSAPDKSGLPSDRFSAERTGGSVSTLTIQRTQQEDSAVYLCASSLTKGTDTQYFGPGTRLTVL.